This TCR beta chain emerged from a study of T cell responses to AZD1222 COVID-19 vaccine listed by TCRdb under 2021. For context, the study as a whole: TCR sequencing was performed for about 240 trial participants, of whom some 200 were given two doses of AZD1222 and around 26 were given two doses of MenACWY control vaccine. Trial participants were enrolled by age into 18-55, 56-69 and 70-plus year subgroups, with approximately 150, 28 and 58 TCR-sequenced participants respectively. General conclusions and limits of the study: Most participants were white British and females outnumbered males, and the authors suggested that clonal diversity may have been underestimated. Because no day 14 peak-response samples were available, repertoires were characterized only after the peak T cell response. The 56-69-year group was small, and its depth increase did not reach significance, likely because of low power. The vaccine-associated CD4 TCRs covered the entire spike protein, and the dominant responses fell in regions 160-218 and 743-854. After two AZD1222 doses, spike-specific TCR breadth and depth were significantly higher than at day 0 and than in MenACWY recipients. Epitopes outside the regions mutated in the B.1.351 and B.1.1.7 variants were reportedly recognized by nearly half of the unique spike-specific TCRs. Conclusions about previously exposed vaccinees are limited because only six or seven AZD1222 recipients were SARS-CoV-2 seropositive at baseline.

In its sample, this clone was seen once. Its antigen is currently not known. Base qualities are not recorded, but no much larger clone differs from it by a single base. What this sample's time point label stands for: about 28 days (+/-7) after the second vaccine dose. AZD1222 recipients given second doses at about 4 weeks or at about 12 weeks were pooled, since spike-specific TCR depth and breadth were not found to differ between the two schedules. Vaccinee samples came from UK trials COV001 and COV002, including a single-blind randomized controlled phase 2/3 trial of AZD1222 (ChAdOx1 nCoV-19) in healthy adults. Trial participant PBMC samples were collected at day 0 and day 28 after the second dose for TCRbeta chain sequencing. The CDR3 regions of human TCRbeta chains were analyzed by immunosequencing. Per the authors' processing: Repertoire TCRs were checked for matches against a reference library of SARS-CoV-2-specific TCRs that had been generated using the MIRA antigen-specificity platform. Breadth meant the fraction of unique TCRs that were SARS-CoV-2-associated, whereas depth meant the fraction of total T cells that were SARS-CoV-2-associated. Using the MIRA data, each spike-specific TCR was mapped to the spike region that the TCR reacts to and placed in a CD4 or CD8 class. Log10-transformed breadth and depth values were compared by one-way ANOVA with Sidak's multiple comparisons tests. As stored in TCRdb, this immuneACCESS dataset retains in-frame rearrangements with V and J assigned. A fraction of the clones does not appear; measured against another copy, unresolved V genes explain less than half of the discrepancy, and the remainder lacks a known reason. V and J calls and clone size are as listed in that table; D and trimming were resolved from the DNA. The table for this sample lists over 150,000 clones; around 88% of them were counted only once. Around 10% of the sample lies in the top ten.

Trimmed from V: 4 bases; trimmed from J: 7 bases; junction bases lacking a gene match: 8. The cysteine opens and the phenylalanine closes a CDR3 of 14 amino acids. This entry keeps only the CDR3 DNA: 42 bases, framed from base 1. According to the germline V gene, CDR1 reads MDHEN and CDR2 reads SYDVKM. The TCR sequence derives from an adult who received the AZD1222 COVID-19 vaccine. This sequence uses TRBV28 and TRBJ2-7; 9 bases in the junction line up with TRBD1. Material: peripheral blood, obtained 28 days after the second AZD1222 dose. The CDR3 region reads CASSYGTGFGEQYF. Here is the DNA: TGTGCCAGCAGTTATGGGACAGGGTTTGGAGAGCAGTACTTC.